Below are 13 T cell receptor beta chains sequenced from a single sample in a study of shared clonotypes between healthy human individuals. As defined, naive CD8 cells were CD45RO-negative and positively selected for CCR7, with terminally differentiated effector memory CD45RA+ cells excluded. The data were produced by immunoSEQ multiplex PCR, yet TCRdb's version contains in-frame clones alone and is incomplete. The data contain about 2 million clones, about 95% of them singletons. Sequencing used naive CD8+ T cells sorted from blood. All receptors come from a man aged 18 to 29 in good health.

This chain uses TRBV4-1 with TRBJ1-2; D call uncertain. CDR1 MGHRA and CDR2 YSYEKL come from the germline V gene. V lost 0 bases, J lost 8 bases, and 4 bases lay in between. The CDR3 loop spans 11 amino acids. CDR3: CASSQETGYTF. DNA for the CDR3: TGCGCCAGCAGCCAAGAAACGGGCTACACCTTC.

This clone was seen once. Other DNA variants within this sample encode the same CDR3. The chain employs TRBV6-1 and TRBJ2-7, with D maybe TRBD1 (6 bases). CDR3 length equals 14 residues. Trimming took 2 bases from V and 2 from J, leaving 10 bases between them. The germline V gene has CDR1 MNHNS and CDR2 SASEGT. CDR3 DNA: TGTGCCAGCAGTGAATCCAGGGGAGCCTACGAGCAGTACTTC. Amino acid sequence: CASSESRGAYEQYF.

Remarks on this clone: The sample holds other DNA sequences that translate to the same CDR3. The chain recombines TRBV5-6 with TRBJ2-7; TRBD1 matches 7 bases. After removal of 1 base from V and 3 bases from J, the junction contained 4 bases not matched to a gene. The CDR3 extends over 14 amino acids. CDR1 is SGHDT and CDR2 is YYEEEE in the germline V gene. CDR3 in DNA: TGTGCCAGCAGCTTGACAGGGGTCAGCTACGAGCAGTACTTC. This codes for CASSLTGVSYEQYF.

The chain is built from TRBV27 and TRBJ2-1; possible D gene TRBD2, 5 bases. Trimming removed 0 bases from V and 8 bases from J, with 11 bases in between. Germline loops: CDR1 MNHEY, CDR2 SMNVEV (reference sequence). This CDR3 has 14 residues. CDR3 bases: TGTGCCAGCAGTTTATCCGGACTCACCTATGAGCAGTTCTTC. Translated, it gives CASSLSGLTYEQFF.

Of note for this clone: Other DNA sequences from this sample encode an identical CDR3 as well. This sequence joins TRBV5-6 and TRBJ1-1, with D uncertain. Germline V gives CDR1 SGHDT, CDR2 YYEEEE. The CDR3 sequence is 14 residues long. V lost 2 bases, J lost 1 base, and 9 bases lay in between. The CDR3: CASSFGGPNTEAFF. As DNA, the CDR3 is TGTGCCAGCAGCTTTGGCGGACCGAACACTGAAGCTTTCTTT. Complete variable domain (other parts from reference TRBV5-6 and TRBJ1-1): DAGVTQSPTHLIKTRGQQVTLRCSPKSGHDTVSWYQQALGQGPQFIFQYYEEEERQRGNFPDRFSGHQFPNYSSELNVNALLLGDSALYLCASSFGGPNTEAFFGQGTRLTVV.

The V gene is TRBV13, the J gene TRBJ2-2; D may be TRBD1 (7 bases). The V gene lost 5 bases and the J gene lost 7 bases, with 11 bases spanning the gap. The CDR3 has 13 residues. The germline CDR1 and CDR2 sequences are PRHDT and FYEKMQ (reference sequence). The CDR3 sequence is CASSPQGGGELFF. DNA for the CDR3: TGTGCCAGCAGCCCCCAGGGGGGCGGGGAGCTGTTTTTT. Combining the CDR3 with reference TRBV13 and TRBJ2-2 gives the whole variable domain AAGVIQSPRHLIKEKRETATLKCYPIPRHDTVYWYQQGPGQDPQFLISFYEKMQSDKGSIPDRFSAQQFSDYHSELNMSSLELGDSALYFCASSPQGGGELFFGEGSRLTVL.

The chain is built from TRBV9 and TRBJ2-7; D uncertain. The CDR3 is 19 residues long. Trimming took off 0 bases at V and 0 bases at J, with 22 bases between the two ends. Germline values: CDR1 SGDLS, CDR2 YYNGEE. The CDR3 DNA reads TGTGCCAGCAGCGTAGCGATTTATAGATTACCCAGGAGCTCCTACGAGCAGTACTTC. The encoded protein is CASSVAIYRLPRSSYEQYF.

Details on this clone: Other DNA sequences in the same sample also yield this CDR3. This rearrangement joins TRBV7-9 to TRBJ2-7; D perhaps matches TRBD1 (6 bases). Per the germline V gene, CDR1 is SEHNR and CDR2 is FQNEAQ (reference sequence). This CDR3 contains 13 residues. V was cut by 5 bases and J by 0 bases, with 8 bases left in between. CDR3 protein: CASSRDTSYEQYF. The CDR3 DNA reads TGTGCCAGCAGCCGGGACACCTCCTACGAGCAGTACTTC.

This clone was seen a single time. V is TRBV5-4 and J is TRBJ2-7; 9 nucleotides agree with TRBD2. Germline CDR1 is SGHNT and CDR2 is YYREEE (reference sequence). This CDR3 is 17 amino acids long. V shed 3 bases, J shed 1 base, and the junction held 11 bases outside the gene matches. The CDR3 DNA reads as TGTGCCAGCAGCTCGACCTCCGGGACTAGCATTTCCTACGAGCAGTACTTC. Translated: CASSSTSGTSISYEQYF.

V gene TRBV18 combines with J gene TRBJ1-5; tentatively, D is TRBD1 (5 bases). CDR3 size: 14 residues. The ends were cut back, 6 bases at V and 2 bases at J, with 11 bases in the middle. Germline assignment: CDR1 KGHSH and CDR2 LQKENI. This CDR3 is CASSLEGGNQPQHF. As DNA, the CDR3 is TGTGCCAGCTCCCTCGAAGGGGGCAATCAGCCCCAGCATTTT.

The genes are TRBV7-9 and TRBJ2-2; no definite D call. V was clipped by 5 bases and J by 8 bases, with 9 bases between them. In germline, CDR1 is SEHNR, CDR2 FQNEAQ (reference sequence). The CDR3 is 12 residues long. The CDR3 here is CASSPPLGELFF. The CDR3 DNA follows: TGTGCCAGCAGCCCCCCCCTAGGGGAGCTGTTTTTT.

The J gene is TRBJ2-1, the V gene TRBV7-8; 8 bases match TRBD2. V shed 4 bases, J shed 3 bases, and the junction held 8 bases outside the gene matches. The CDR3 totals 16 residues. CDR1 SGHVS and CDR2 FQNEAQ come from the germline V gene. The CDR3 DNA reads TGTGCCAGCAGCTCAATAGCGGGAATCTTCTACAATGAGCAGTTCTTC. Translation gives CASSSIAGIFYNEQFF.

Details on this clone: Other DNA sequences in this specimen translate into the identical CDR3. The chain joins TRBV9 to TRBJ1-1; no definite D call. Germline V gene data show CDR1 as SGDLS and CDR2 as YYNGEE. The CDR3 extends over 14 amino acids. Deletions cut 0 bases from V and 5 bases from J, with 11 bases between. The CDR3 bases are TGTGCCAGCAGCGTAGGGTCCGCGGGGACTGAAGCTTTCTTT. It is translated as CASSVGSAGTEAFF.